These 27 T cell receptor beta chains share one sample of origin, sequenced in a study of CD8+CD57+ T cells in acquired aplastic anemia. The patients chosen for sequencing had shown expansion of CD8+CD57+ cells (detected by flow cytometry). The use of genomic DNA as template underpinned the TCR beta VDJ and CDR3 profiling. Via MiXCR, TCRdb re-called the reads, giving one row per CDR3 protein. The table has roughly 150,000 distinct CDR3 sequences, around half seen once. The source material was sorted CD4+, CD8+, or CD8+CD57+ T cells (not recorded which) from PBMCs. Every receptor here comes from a human donor with aplastic anemia.

This clonotype was recorded many times. The chain is built from TRBV24-1 and TRBJ2-2, with D perhaps TRBD1 (6 bases). In germline, CDR1 is KGHDR, CDR2 SFDVKD. This CDR3 comprises 17 residues. The V end was cut by 5 bases, the J end by 0 bases, with 15 bases between. CDR3 loop: CATSGGHQPPNTGELFF. The CDR3 DNA is TGTGCCACCAGTGGGGGACACCAGCCCCCGAACACCGGGGAGCTGTTTTTT.

The table lists this clonotype with many counts. This chain uses TRBV28 with TRBJ1-2, with TRBD1 as a possible D gene (5 bases). V shed 4 bases and J shed 8 bases, with 11 bases lying between them. This CDR3 has 12 residues. CDR1 is MDHEN, CDR2 SYDVKM, per germline. CDR3 sequence reads: CASSSGTSGYTF. The CDR3 DNA reads as TGTGCCAGCAGTTCCGGGACGTCAGGCTACACCTTC.

DNA for the CDR3: TGCAGTGCTAGAGGGCAGAATAATTCACCCCTCCACTTT. Translated: CSARGQNNSPLHF. V is TRBV20-1 and J is TRBJ1-6; D remains unclear. Between the trimmed V and J ends, which lost 1 base and 5 bases, there was a span of 6 bases. CDR1 is DFQATT and CDR2 is SNEGSKA in the germline V gene (reference sequence). This CDR3 has 13 residues.

The chain uses TRBV2 and TRBJ1-3; 12 nucleotides line up with TRBD1. This CDR3 is 16 amino acids long. With V trimmed by 6 bases and J by 6 bases, 9 bases remained unmatched. Looked up from germline, CDR1 is SNHLY and CDR2 is FYNNEI. The CDR3 here is CASRTGTGGAANTIYF. The CDR3, as DNA: TGTGCCAGCAGGACCGGGACAGGGGGCGCGGCAAACACCATATATTTT.

This clonotype was counted many times. V usage is TRBV5-1 and J usage is TRBJ2-7, with 10 bases aligning to TRBD2. CDR1 is SGHRS and CDR2 is YFSETQ in the germline V gene. CDR3 length: 15 residues. V shed 4 bases and J 5 bases; nucleotides not matched to a gene: 9. CDR3: CASSVSKAGGDEQYF. The DNA for the CDR3 is TGCGCCAGCAGCGTATCGAAAGCGGGAGGGGACGAGCAGTACTTC.

The J gene is TRBJ2-7, the V gene TRBV2; D may be TRBD2 (5 bases). CDR1 is SNHLY and CDR2 is FYNNEI in the germline V gene. The CDR3 runs to 13 residues. DNA of the CDR3: TGTGCTAGAGATATCGGGGAGCTCTACGAGCAGTACTTC. Translated: CARDIGELYEQYF. Based on the CDR3 plus reference TRBV2 and TRBJ2-7, the full variable domain is EPEVTQTPSHQVTQMGQEVILRCVPISNHLYFYWYRQILGQKVEFLVSFYNNEISEKSEIFDDQFSVERPDGSNFTLKIRSTKLEDSAMYFCARDIGELYEQYFGPGTRLTVT.

There are many counts of this clonotype. The chain carries TRBV14 and TRBJ1-1, with 8 nucleotides matching TRBD1. CDR1 is SGHDN and CDR2 is FVKESK in the germline V gene. CDR3 length equals 16 residues. Trimming at V came to 5 bases and at J to 6 bases, leaving 14 bases not matched to a gene. This chain's CDR3 is CASSAPGTGREPEAFF. The DNA for the CDR3 is TGTGCCAGCAGCGCGCCCGGGACAGGTCGGGAACCTGAAGCTTTCTTT.

This clonotype was counted ten times or more. The chain has TRBV9 and TRBJ1-1; D is unclear. The germline V gene has CDR1 SGDLS and CDR2 YYNGEE. V was trimmed by 0 bases and J by 1 base, leaving 10 bases between them. This CDR3 contains 15 residues. The CDR3 spells CASSVGSWENTEAFF. The DNA for the CDR3 is TGTGCCAGCAGCGTAGGGTCCTGGGAGAACACTGAAGCTTTCTTT.

This clonotype was found many times. The chain employs TRBV9 and TRBJ2-2; 7 bases align to TRBD2. The CDR3 covers 16 residues. Germline-derived CDR1 and CDR2 are SGDLS and YYNGEE. V shed 4 bases, J shed 1 base, and the junction held 7 bases outside the gene matches. This chain's CDR3 is CASSPGLAVNTGELFF. DNA for the CDR3: TGTGCCAGCAGCCCCGGGCTAGCGGTGAACACCGGGGAGCTGTTTTTT.

This clonotype was found many times. The chain employs TRBV4-2 and TRBJ2-1; 8 bases agree with TRBD2. There are 14 residues in the CDR3. Germline lookup yields CDR1 LGHNA and CDR2 YNFKEQ. V trimming: 4 bases; J trimming: 8 bases; junction bases outside the gene matches: 7. The CDR3, as DNA: TGTGCCAGCAGCCTAGCGGGAAGGTTCGATGAGCAGTTCTTC. This encodes CASSLAGRFDEQFF.

The chain carries TRBV7-6 and TRBJ2-5; D perhaps matches TRBD2 (5 bases). Trimming removed 5 bases from V and 2 bases from J, with 18 bases in between. The CDR3 is 16 residues long. Germline V gene data show CDR1 as SGHVS and CDR2 as FNYEAQ. CDR3: CASSAPEGAEQETQYF. For the CDR3, the DNA is TGTGCCAGCAGCGCCCCCGAAGGAGCGGAGCAAGAGACCCAGTACTTC.

This clonotype was recorded many times. The V gene is TRBV19, the J gene TRBJ2-2; D call uncertain. This CDR3 region has 12 residues. Germline-derived CDR1 and CDR2 are LNHDA and SQIVND (reference sequence). V lost 4 bases, J lost 6 bases, and 6 bases lay in between. CDR3 DNA sequence: TGTGCCAGTAGTACCTTGGCCGGGGAGCTGTTTTTT. It specifies CASSTLAGELFF. Based on the CDR3 plus reference TRBV19 and TRBJ2-2, the full variable domain is DGGITQSPKYLFRKEGQNVTLSCEQNLNHDAMYWYRQDPGQGLRLIYYSQIVNDFQKGDIAEGYSVSREKKESFPLTVTSAQKNPTAFYLCASSTLAGELFFGEGSRLTVL.

The rearrangement joins TRBV10-1 to TRBJ2-5, with 13 positions matching TRBD2. Germline lookup yields CDR1 WNHNN and CDR2 SYGVQD (reference sequence). The CDR3 runs to 17 residues. J gave up 5 bases and V 2 bases, and 8 bases lay outside the gene matches. In DNA, the CDR3 is TGCGCCAGCAGTGAGCGTTTCGGGACTAGCGGGAAGGAGACCCAGTACTTC. The encoded protein is CASSERFGTSGKETQYF.

This chain joins TRBV20-1 and TRBJ1-5, with 10 bases identical to TRBD1. Germline CDR1 DFQATT, CDR2 SNEGSKA (reference sequence). Unmatched junction bases numbered 10, after V lost 5 bases and J lost 6 bases. The CDR3 consists of 15 residues. The CDR3 region is CSADAGTGVGQPQHF. For the CDR3, the DNA is TGCAGTGCTGACGCCGGGACAGGGGTCGGTCAGCCCCAGCATTTT.

The chain couples TRBV2 to TRBJ1-6, with D possibly matching TRBD1 (5 bases). V was cut by 4 bases and J by 7 bases, with 17 bases left in between. This CDR3 has 16 amino acids. Looked up from germline, CDR1 is SNHLY and CDR2 is FYNNEI. In DNA form, the CDR3 reads TGTGCCAGCAGTGCCCCCCCGACAGAGTACAATTCACCCCTCCACTTT. The encoded protein is CASSAPPTEYNSPLHF.

This chain joins TRBV9 and TRBJ1-2; no firm D call. V was shortened by 1 base and J by 4 bases, with 14 bases between the two germline ends. This CDR3 comprises 15 residues. Germline V lookup: CDR1 SGDLS, CDR2 YYNGEE. The CDR3 coding sequence is TGTGCCAGCAGCGTAAGTCCTCTTGTGTCCTATGGCTACACCTTC. Translation gives CASSVSPLVSYGYTF.

This clonotype was seen many times. The V and J genes are TRBV6-5 and TRBJ1-2, with D possibly being TRBD1 (5 bases). Per the germline V gene, CDR1 is MNHEY and CDR2 is SVGAGI. Trimming cost V 2 bases and J 8 bases, with 12 bases left between them. The CDR3 is 13 amino acids. CDR3 protein: CASSYQGTVGYTF. Written as DNA, the CDR3 is TGTGCCAGCAGTTACCAGGGAACGGTCGGCTACACCTTC.

This clonotype was seen only once. The chain is built from TRBV2 and TRBJ1-5; D remains ambiguous. The germline CDR1 and CDR2 sequences are SNHLY and FYNNEI. This CDR3 is built from 15 residues. Trimming cost V 4 bases and J 4 bases, with 14 bases left between them. As DNA, the CDR3 is TGTGCCAGCAGTGGACGGGGAGAACAAAATCAGCCCCAGCATTTT. Amino acid sequence: CASSGRGEQNQPQHF.

The table lists this clonotype with many counts. The rearrangement joins TRBV9 to TRBJ2-1; 9 bases match TRBD2. J gave up 5 bases and V 1 base, and 4 bases lay outside the gene matches. Germline lookup yields CDR1 SGDLS and CDR2 YYNGEE. CDR3 length: 15 residues. This CDR3 reads CASSVSAGGHNEQFF. The CDR3 DNA follows: TGTGCCAGCAGCGTATCGGCGGGAGGGCACAATGAGCAGTTCTTC.

The genes are TRBV25-1 and TRBJ1-1; D is unclear. The ends were cut back, 3 bases at V and 10 bases at J, with 15 bases in the middle. This CDR3 has 13 amino acids. Germline V lookup: CDR1 MGHDK, CDR2 SYGVNS. The CDR3 DNA is TGTGCCAGCAGTGACCCTGACCTGGGAGGAGCTTTCTTT. This translates into CASSDPDLGGAFF.

The sample holds many counts of this clonotype. The gene calls are TRBV24-1 and TRBJ2-5; possibly TRBD1 or TRBD2 for D (6 bases each). Germline CDR1 KGHDR, CDR2 SFDVKD. This CDR3 has 15 residues. The ends were cut back, 3 bases at V and 1 base at J, with 11 bases in the middle. CDR3 sequence: CATSDATGAQETQYF. The CDR3 DNA reads as TGTGCCACCAGTGATGCCACGGGGGCCCAAGAGACCCAGTACTTC.

The chain links TRBV25-1 to TRBJ1-1; D is ambiguous. Germline values: CDR1 MGHDK, CDR2 SYGVNS. Trimming cost V 4 bases and J 3 bases, with 15 bases left between them. The CDR3 loop spans 15 amino acids. The CDR3, as DNA: TGTGCCAGCAGTGGACTCGAAGCCTGGGACACTGAAGCTTTCTTT. As protein: CASSGLEAWDTEAFF. Complete variable domain (other parts from reference TRBV25-1 and TRBJ1-1): EADIYQTPRYLVIGTGKKITLECSQTMGHDKMYWYQQDPGMELHLIHYSYGVNSTEKGDLSSESTVSRIRTEHFPLTLESARPSHTSQYLCASSGLEAWDTEAFFGQGTRLTVV.

Points on this clonotype: Mismatch with germline at one junction end may stem from a read error. V gene TRBV6-1 combines with J gene TRBJ2-2; 8 bases agree with TRBD2. Per the germline V gene, CDR1 is MNHNS and CDR2 is SASEGT. The CDR3 covers 15 residues. This chain's CDR3 is CASNEGGRPTGELFF. CDR3 DNA: TGTGCCAGCAATGAAGGCGGGAGGCCCACCGGGGAGCTGTTTTTT.

This clonotype was detected only once. V gene TRBV7-3 combines with J gene TRBJ1-6; the D is unclear. There are 15 residues in the CDR3. In germline, CDR1 is SGHTA, CDR2 FQGTGA. V was pared by 2 bases and J by 7 bases, with 12 bases between. CDR3 amino acids: CASSLFARTNSPLHF. DNA for the CDR3: TGTGCCAGCAGCTTATTCGCCAGGACCAATTCACCCCTCCACTTT.

This clonotype has only a few counts. At one boundary the junction diverges from the germline segment, which might be a read error. Written as DNA, the CDR3 is TGTGCCAGCCTCACGCAGGGGCGGGCCCAAGGGACCCAGTACTTC. This encodes CASLTQGRAQGTQYF. The V and J genes are TRBV12-3 or TRBV12-4 and TRBJ2-5; D is possibly TRBD1 (6 bases). This CDR3 has 15 amino acids.

This clonotype was recorded many times. The DNA of the CDR3 is TGTGCCACCAGCAGAGTGGGACGCGAGACTGAAGCTTTCTTT. It translates to CATSRVGRETEAFF. The rearrangement links TRBV15 to TRBJ1-1, with D perhaps TRBD1 (5 bases). The V end lost 1 base, the J end lost 5 bases, and 11 bases lay between the germline ends. Germline CDR1 and CDR2: LNHNV and YYDKDF (reference sequence). This CDR3 region has 14 residues.

With regard to this clonotype: A junction boundary mismatches the germline segment, possibly from a read error. The rearrangement links TRBV24-1 to TRBJ2-1, with 15 bases identical to TRBD2. This CDR3 has 16 residues. CDR1 is KGHDR, CDR2 SFDVKD, per germline. CDR3 in amino acids: CASSDSGTSGRWEQFF. In DNA, the CDR3 is TGTGCCAGCAGTGACTCCGGGACTAGCGGGAGGTGGGAGCAGTTCTTC.